These T cell receptor beta chains were read from a single sample in a study of CXCR3-negative and CXCR3-positive naive CD8 T cells. Reanalyzing the 5' RACE reads, TCRdb keeps one entry per CDR3 protein, without DNA. Recorded for this sample: about 130,000 distinct CDR3 sequences. Sequenced input: naive CXCR3+ CD8+ T cells from blood. Source of these receptors: a human donor in good health. Some clones in this sample may be carry-over from other donors' samples. Each CDR3 is given with its conserved first and last residue.

v_call,j_call,cdr3_aa
TRBV4-1,TRBJ2-1,CASRPDRESYNEQFF
TRBV6-6,TRBJ2-1,CASSFGTGGNEQFF
TRBV7-2,TRBJ1-3,CASRGPGNTIYF
TRBV30,TRBJ1-2,CAWRLEGAAGYTF
TRBV6-2/TRBV6-3,TRBJ2-7,CASSYSPTGTRGEQYF
TRBV4-3,TRBJ2-2,CASSQDLGLEESGELFF
TRBV15,TRBJ1-5,CATSRKPWGQPQHF
TRBV2,TRBJ2-3,CASSDTPRVTTDTQYF
TRBV20-1,TRBJ1-2,CSARDLEGWDGYTF
TRBV13,TRBJ1-1,CASSLNAGRGTAFF
TRBV18,TRBJ1-1,CASSPPVAGGDEAFF
TRBV7-9,TRBJ2-1,CASSLQLPLDNEQFF
TRBV7-9,TRBJ2-7,CASSLGPSGAYEQYF
TRBV12-3/TRBV12-4,TRBJ2-1,CASSSTRLAFEQFF
TRBV5-1,TRBJ2-3,CASSLVADTFADTQYF
TRBV5-1,TRBJ1-1,CASNLRGHGTEAFF
TRBV7-6,TRBJ2-1,CASSGTGAGSYNEQFF
TRBV7-9,TRBJ1-1,CASSHVRDAEAFF
TRBV12-3/TRBV12-4,TRBJ2-3,CASGGPGTDTQYF
TRBV7-9,TRBJ2-7,CASSSWGGGVEQYF
TRBV12-3/TRBV12-4,TRBJ2-7,CASSPSGTPNEQYF
TRBV11-3,TRBJ2-1,CASSLRDRAADEQFF
TRBV12-3/TRBV12-4,TRBJ1-1,CASSQGIYTEAFF
TRBV6-5,TRBJ1-1,CDSSSGQNTEAFF
TRBV7-9,TRBJ2-1,CASSLRDSERNEQFF
TRBV9,TRBJ1-1,CASSVGVGAMNTEAFF
TRBV12-3/TRBV12-4,TRBJ1-2,CASSFVGNYGYTF
TRBV20-1,TRBJ1-2,CSARDRGTNYGYTF
TRBV6-5,TRBJ2-7,CASSTTRTSGSGEQYF
TRBV5-6,TRBJ2-1,CASSLELSSYNEQFF
TRBV20-1,TRBJ2-3,CSANPGLEEIEDTQYF
TRBV6-6,TRBJ2-3,CASSQTDTQYF
TRBV15,TRBJ2-2,CATRQGANTGELFF
TRBV19,TRBJ2-7,CASSIGVRAPLEQYF
TRBV29-1,TRBJ2-7,CSALLVGGDYEQYF
TRBV15,TRBJ2-1,CATSRDRASDNEQFF
TRBV4-2,TRBJ2-5,CASSQGPRGLAEETQYF
TRBV14,TRBJ1-2,CASRFGSDYGYTF
TRBV18,TRBJ1-1,CASSPEVMGRDYTEAFF
TRBV20-1,TRBJ2-1,CSARDSGGPTYNEQFF
TRBV23-1,TRBJ2-1,CASSQSGRPSNNEQFF
TRBV2,TRBJ2-1,CASIPTGSGNEQFF
TRBV7-9,TRBJ1-6,CASSSAMGSPLHF
TRBV7-9,TRBJ2-6,CASNSSVNRYSGANVLTF
TRBV6-5,TRBJ2-3,CASSYSSTDTQYF
TRBV7-2,TRBJ2-7,CASSSHPEPAYEQYF
TRBV9,TRBJ1-2,CASSGSKGANYGYTF
TRBV7-9,TRBJ2-5,CASSHNEFYGLQGETQYF
TRBV27,TRBJ1-5,CASSHDRGVNQPQHF
TRBV28,TRBJ1-5,CASSPPGRFNQPQHF
TRBV7-9,TRBJ2-3,CASSPTGTGRYTDTQYF
TRBV10-3,TRBJ1-5,CAISESGGVSNQPQHF
TRBV6-5,TRBJ2-1,CASSQSNEQFF
TRBV10-3,TRBJ2-7,CAISEPDRAGEQYF
TRBV6-5,TRBJ2-7,CASKLGIVDEQYF
TRBV11-3,TRBJ2-7,CASSPGGSYEQYF
TRBV7-2,TRBJ2-7,CASSFLGQAYEQYF